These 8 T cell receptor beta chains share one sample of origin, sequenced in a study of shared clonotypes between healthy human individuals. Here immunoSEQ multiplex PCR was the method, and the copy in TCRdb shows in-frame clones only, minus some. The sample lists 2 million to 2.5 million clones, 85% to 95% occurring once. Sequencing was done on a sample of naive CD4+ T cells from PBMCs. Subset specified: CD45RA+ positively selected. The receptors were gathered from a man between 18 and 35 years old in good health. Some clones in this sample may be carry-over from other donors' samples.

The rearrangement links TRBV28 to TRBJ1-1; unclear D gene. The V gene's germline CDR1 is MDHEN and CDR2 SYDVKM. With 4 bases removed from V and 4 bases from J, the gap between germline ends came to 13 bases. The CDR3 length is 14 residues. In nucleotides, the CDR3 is TGTGCCAGCAGTTGGAACAGTAGGATCACTGAAGCTTTCTTT. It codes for CASSWNSRITEAFF.

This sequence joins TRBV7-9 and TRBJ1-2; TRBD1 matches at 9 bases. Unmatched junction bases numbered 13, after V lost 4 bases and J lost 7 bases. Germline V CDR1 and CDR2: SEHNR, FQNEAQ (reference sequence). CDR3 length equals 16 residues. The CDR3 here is CASSSGTGRRSGGYTF. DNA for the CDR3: TGTGCCAGCAGCTCCGGGACAGGGCGGCGAAGTGGTGGCTACACCTTC.

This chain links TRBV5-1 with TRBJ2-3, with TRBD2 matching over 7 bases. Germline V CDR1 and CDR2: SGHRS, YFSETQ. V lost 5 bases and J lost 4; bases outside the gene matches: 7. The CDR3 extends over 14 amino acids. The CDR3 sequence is CASRVGGPADTQYF. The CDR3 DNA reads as TGCGCCAGCAGAGTGGGAGGGCCTGCAGATACGCAGTATTTT.

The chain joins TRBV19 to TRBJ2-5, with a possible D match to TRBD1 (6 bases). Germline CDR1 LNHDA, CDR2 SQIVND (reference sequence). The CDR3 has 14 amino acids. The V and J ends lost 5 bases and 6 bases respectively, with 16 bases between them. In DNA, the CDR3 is TGTGCCAGTAGTCTCGTGCAGGGGTGGAAGACCCAGTACTTC. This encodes CASSLVQGWKTQYF.

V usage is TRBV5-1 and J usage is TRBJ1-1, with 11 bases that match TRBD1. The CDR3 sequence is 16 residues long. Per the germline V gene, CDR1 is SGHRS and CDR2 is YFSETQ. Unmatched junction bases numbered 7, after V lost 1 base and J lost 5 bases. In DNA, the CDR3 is TGCGCCAGCAGCTTGAGAGGACAGGGGGCTTGGACTGAAGCTTTCTTT. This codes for CASSLRGQGAWTEAFF.

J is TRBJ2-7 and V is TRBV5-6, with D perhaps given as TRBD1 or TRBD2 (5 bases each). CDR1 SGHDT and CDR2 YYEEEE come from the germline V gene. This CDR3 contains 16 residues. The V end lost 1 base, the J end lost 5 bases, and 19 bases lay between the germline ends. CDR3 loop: CASSLKALKTGHEQYF. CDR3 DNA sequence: TGTGCCAGCAGCTTGAAGGCGCTCAAAACGGGACACGAGCAGTACTTC. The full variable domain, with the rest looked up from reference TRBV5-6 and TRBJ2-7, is DAGVTQSPTHLIKTRGQQVTLRCSPKSGHDTVSWYQQALGQGPQFIFQYYEEEERQRGNFPDRFSGHQFPNYSSELNVNALLLGDSALYLCASSLKALKTGHEQYFGPGTRLTVT.

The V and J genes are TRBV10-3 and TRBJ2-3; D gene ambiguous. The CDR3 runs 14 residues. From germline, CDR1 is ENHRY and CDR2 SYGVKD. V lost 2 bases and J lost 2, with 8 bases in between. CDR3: CAISETIYTDTQYF. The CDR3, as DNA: TGTGCCATCAGTGAGACTATATACACAGATACGCAGTATTTT.

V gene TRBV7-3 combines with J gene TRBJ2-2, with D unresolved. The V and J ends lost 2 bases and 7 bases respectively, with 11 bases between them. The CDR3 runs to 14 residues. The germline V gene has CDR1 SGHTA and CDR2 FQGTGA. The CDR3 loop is CASSLRGSVGELFF. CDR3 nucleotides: TGTGCCAGCAGCTTACGCGGAAGCGTCGGGGAGCTGTTTTTT.